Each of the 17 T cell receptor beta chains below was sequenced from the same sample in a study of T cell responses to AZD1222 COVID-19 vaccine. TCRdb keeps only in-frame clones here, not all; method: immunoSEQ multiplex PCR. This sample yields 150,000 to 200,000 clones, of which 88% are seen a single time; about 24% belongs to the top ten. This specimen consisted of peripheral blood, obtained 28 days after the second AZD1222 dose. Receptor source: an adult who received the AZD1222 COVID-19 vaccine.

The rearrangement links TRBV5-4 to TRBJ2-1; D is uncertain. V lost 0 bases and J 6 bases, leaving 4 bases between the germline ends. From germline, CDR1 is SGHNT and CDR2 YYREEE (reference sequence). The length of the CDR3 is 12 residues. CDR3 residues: CASSLERNEQFF. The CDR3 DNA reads TGTGCCAGCAGCTTGGAACGCAATGAGCAGTTCTTC.

The CDR3 bases are TGTGCCAGCAGTTTTAGCGGGGGTTGGTGGTACTTC. Amino acid sequence: CASSFSGGWWYF. This rearrangement joins TRBV28 to TRBJ2-5; 9 nucleotides agree with TRBD2. The CDR3 length is 12 residues. Looked up from germline, CDR1 is MDHEN and CDR2 is SYDVKM. V shed 3 bases and J 13 bases; nucleotides not matched to a gene: 6.

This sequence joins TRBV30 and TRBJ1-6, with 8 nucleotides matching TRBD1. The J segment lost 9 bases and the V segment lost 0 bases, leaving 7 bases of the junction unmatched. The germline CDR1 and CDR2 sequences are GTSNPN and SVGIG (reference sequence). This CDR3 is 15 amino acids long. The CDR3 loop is CAWSVRGQGVSPLHF. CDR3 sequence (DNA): TGTGCCTGGAGTGTCAGAGGACAGGGAGTTTCACCCCTCCACTTT.

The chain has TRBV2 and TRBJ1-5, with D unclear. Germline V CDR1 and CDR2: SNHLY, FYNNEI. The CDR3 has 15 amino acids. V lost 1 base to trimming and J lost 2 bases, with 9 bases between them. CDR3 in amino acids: CASSEVEARNQPQHF. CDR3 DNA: TGTGCCAGCAGTGAAGTGGAGGCGCGCAATCAGCCCCAGCATTTT. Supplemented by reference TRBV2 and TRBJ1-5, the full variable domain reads EPEVTQTPSHQVTQMGQEVILRCVPISNHLYFYWYRQILGQKVEFLVSFYNNEISEKSEIFDDQFSVERPDGSNFTLKIRSTKLEDSAMYFCASSEVEARNQPQHFGDGTRLSIL.

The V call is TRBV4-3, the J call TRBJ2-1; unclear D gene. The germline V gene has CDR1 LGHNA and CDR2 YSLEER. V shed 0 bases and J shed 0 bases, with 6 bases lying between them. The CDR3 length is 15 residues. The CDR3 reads CASSQDWVSYNEQFF. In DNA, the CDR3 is TGCGCCAGCAGCCAAGATTGGGTCTCCTACAATGAGCAGTTCTTC.

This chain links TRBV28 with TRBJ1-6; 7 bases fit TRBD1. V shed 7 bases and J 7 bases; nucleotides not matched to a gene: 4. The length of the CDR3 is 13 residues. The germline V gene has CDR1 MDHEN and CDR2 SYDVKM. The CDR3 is CASIGGGNSPLHF. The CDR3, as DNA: TGTGCCAGCATCGGAGGGGGCAATTCACCCCTCCACTTT.

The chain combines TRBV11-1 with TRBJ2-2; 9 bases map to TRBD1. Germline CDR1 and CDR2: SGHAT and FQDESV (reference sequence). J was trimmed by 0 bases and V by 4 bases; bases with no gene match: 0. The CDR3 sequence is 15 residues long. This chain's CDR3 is CASSWDRANTGELFF. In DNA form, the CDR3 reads TGTGCCAGCAGCTGGGACAGGGCGAACACCGGGGAGCTGTTTTTT.

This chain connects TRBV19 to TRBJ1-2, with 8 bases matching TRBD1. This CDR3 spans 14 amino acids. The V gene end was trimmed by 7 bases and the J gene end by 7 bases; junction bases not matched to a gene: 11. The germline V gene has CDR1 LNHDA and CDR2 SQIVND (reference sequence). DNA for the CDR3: TGTGCCAGTACCGGAACAGGGGGAGGGGTTGGCTACACCTTC. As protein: CASTGTGGGVGYTF. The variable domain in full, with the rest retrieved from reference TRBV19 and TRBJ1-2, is DGGITQSPKYLFRKEGQNVTLSCEQNLNHDAMYWYRQDPGQGLRLIYYSQIVNDFQKGDIAEGYSVSREKKESFPLTVTSAQKNPTAFYLCASTGTGGGVGYTFGSGTRLTVV.

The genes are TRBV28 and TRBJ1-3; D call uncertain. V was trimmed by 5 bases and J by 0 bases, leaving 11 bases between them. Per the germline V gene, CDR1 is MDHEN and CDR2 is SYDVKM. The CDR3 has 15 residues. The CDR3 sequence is CASSPDNRSGNTIYF. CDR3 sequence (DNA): TGTGCCAGCAGTCCCGACAACCGCTCTGGAAACACCATATATTTT. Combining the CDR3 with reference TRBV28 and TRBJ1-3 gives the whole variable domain DVKVTQSSRYLVKRTGEKVFLECVQDMDHENMFWYRQDPGLGLRLIYFSYDVKMKEKGDIPEGYSVSREKKERFSLILESASTNQTSMYLCASSPDNRSGNTIYFGEGSWLTVV.

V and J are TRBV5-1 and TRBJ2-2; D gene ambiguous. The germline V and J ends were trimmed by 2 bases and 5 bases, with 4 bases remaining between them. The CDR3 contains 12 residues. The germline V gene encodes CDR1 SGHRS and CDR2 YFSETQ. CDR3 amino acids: CASSFQTGELFF. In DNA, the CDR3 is TGCGCCAGCAGCTTCCAGACCGGGGAGCTGTTTTTT.

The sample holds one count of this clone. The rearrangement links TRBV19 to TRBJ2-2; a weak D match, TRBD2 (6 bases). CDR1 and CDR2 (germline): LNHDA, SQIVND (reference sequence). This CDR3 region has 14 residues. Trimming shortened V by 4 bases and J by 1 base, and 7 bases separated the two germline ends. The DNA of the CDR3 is TGTGCCAGTAGTACGGGACTGAACACCGGGGAGCTGTTTTTT. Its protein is CASSTGLNTGELFF.

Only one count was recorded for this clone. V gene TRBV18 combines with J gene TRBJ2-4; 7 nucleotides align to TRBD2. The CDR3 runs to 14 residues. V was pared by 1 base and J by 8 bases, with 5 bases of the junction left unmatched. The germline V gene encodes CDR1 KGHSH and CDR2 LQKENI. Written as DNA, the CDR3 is TGTGCCAGCTCACCACGGGGAGGGGACCACATTCAGTACTTC. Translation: CASSPRGGDHIQYF.

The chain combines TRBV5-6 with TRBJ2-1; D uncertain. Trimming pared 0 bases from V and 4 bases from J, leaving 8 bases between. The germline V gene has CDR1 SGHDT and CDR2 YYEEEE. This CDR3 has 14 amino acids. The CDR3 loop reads CASSLEVGYNEQFF. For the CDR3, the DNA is TGTGCCAGCAGCTTGGAAGTAGGATACAATGAGCAGTTCTTC.

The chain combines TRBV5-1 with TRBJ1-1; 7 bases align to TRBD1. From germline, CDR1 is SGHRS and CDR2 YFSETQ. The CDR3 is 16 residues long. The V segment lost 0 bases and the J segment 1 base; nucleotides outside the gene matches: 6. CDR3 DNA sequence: TGCGCCAGCAGCTTGGCTCCGGGACAGAGGAACACTGAAGCTTTCTTT. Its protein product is CASSLAPGQRNTEAFF.

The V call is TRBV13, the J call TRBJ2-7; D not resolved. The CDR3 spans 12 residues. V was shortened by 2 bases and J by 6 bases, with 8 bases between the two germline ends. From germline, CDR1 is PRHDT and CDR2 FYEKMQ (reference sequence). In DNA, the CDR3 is TGTGCCAGCAGCTTACAATACCGCGAGCAGTACTTC. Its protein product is CASSLQYREQYF. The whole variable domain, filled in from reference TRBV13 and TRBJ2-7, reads AAGVIQSPRHLIKEKRETATLKCYPIPRHDTVYWYQQGPGQDPQFLISFYEKMQSDKGSIPDRFSAQQFSDYHSELNMSSLELGDSALYFCASSLQYREQYFGPGTRLTVT.

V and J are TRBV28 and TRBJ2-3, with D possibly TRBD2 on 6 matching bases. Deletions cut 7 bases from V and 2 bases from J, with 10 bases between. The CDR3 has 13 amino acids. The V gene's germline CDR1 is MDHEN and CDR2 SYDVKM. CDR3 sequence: CASNAGITDTQYF. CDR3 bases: TGTGCCAGCAACGCGGGGATCACAGATACGCAGTATTTT.

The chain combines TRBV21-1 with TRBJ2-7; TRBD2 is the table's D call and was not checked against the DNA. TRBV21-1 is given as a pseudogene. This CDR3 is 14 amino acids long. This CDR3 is CASSKVVDIYEQYF. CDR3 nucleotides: TGTGCCAGCAGCAAAGTGGTAGATATCTACGAGCAGTACTTC.